The clone carrying this T cell receptor (beta chain) was detected a few times. The target antigen is unknown. These data come from a study of T cell clonotyping in hematopoietic cell transplantation. About the research overall: Recipients' pretransplant samples followed cytoreduction. Whole-study results and caveats: Cells were unsorted, so CD4 and CD8 contributions were not separated. Few recipient clonotypes overlapped donors; over 95% were de novo at given depth. Pathologically expanded recipient clonotypes increased progressively from day 30 to day 180 as diversity fell.

The time point denotes: recipient sample about 28 days before transplant, after cytoreduction. Here immunoSEQ multiplex PCR was the method, and the copy in TCRdb shows in-frame clones only, minus some. Of 30,000 or so clones detected, 60% to 85% appear once; the ten largest clones hold less than 7%. This TCR came from a woman under 40 with chronic myeloid leukemia. Some clones in this sample may be carry-over from other donors' samples. Sequenced here: peripheral blood mononuclear cells, sampled before stem cell transplant.

The DNA for the CDR3 is TGTGCCAGCAGCGTAGTAAGGGCTGGAAGGCATGGCTACACCTTC. Its translation is CASSVVRAGRHGYTF. The chain uses TRBV9 and TRBJ1-2, with D uncertain. Trimming shortened V by 0 bases and J by 6 bases, and 15 bases separated the two germline ends. This CDR3 has 15 amino acids. Germline V CDR1 and CDR2: SGDLS, YYNGEE.